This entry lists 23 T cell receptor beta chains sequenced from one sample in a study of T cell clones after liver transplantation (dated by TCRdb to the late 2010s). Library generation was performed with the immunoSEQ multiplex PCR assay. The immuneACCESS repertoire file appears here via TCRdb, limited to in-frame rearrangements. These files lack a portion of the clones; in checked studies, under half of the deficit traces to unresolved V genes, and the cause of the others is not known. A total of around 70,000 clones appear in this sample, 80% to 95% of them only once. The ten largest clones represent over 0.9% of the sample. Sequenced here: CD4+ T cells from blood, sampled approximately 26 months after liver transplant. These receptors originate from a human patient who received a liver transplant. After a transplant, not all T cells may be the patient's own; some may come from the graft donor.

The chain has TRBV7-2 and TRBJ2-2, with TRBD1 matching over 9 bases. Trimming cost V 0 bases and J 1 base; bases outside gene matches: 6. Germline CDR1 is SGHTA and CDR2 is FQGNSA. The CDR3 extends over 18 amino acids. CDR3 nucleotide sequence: TGTGCCAGCAGCTTAGCGGGGACAGGGATTGGGAACACCGGGGAGCTGTTTTTT. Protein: CASSLAGTGIGNTGELFF.

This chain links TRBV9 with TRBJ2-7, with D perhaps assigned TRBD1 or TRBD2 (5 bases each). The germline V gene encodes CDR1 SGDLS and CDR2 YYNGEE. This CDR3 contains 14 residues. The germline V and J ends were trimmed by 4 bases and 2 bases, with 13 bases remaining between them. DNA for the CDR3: TGTGCCAGCAGCCCCTGGGGGTTCACCTACGAGCAGTACTTC. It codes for CASSPWGFTYEQYF.

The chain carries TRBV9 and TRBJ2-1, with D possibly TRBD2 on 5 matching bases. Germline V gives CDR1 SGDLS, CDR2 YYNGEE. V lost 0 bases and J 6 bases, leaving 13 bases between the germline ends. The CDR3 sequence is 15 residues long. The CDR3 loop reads CASSVGRQSGNEQFF. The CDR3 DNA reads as TGTGCCAGCAGCGTAGGCCGTCAGAGCGGCAATGAGCAGTTCTTC.

CDR3 DNA: TGTGCCAGCAGGCCGGGACAGGGGGCGAATGAGCAGTTCTTC. This codes for CASRPGQGANEQFF. The V and J genes are TRBV6-1 and TRBJ2-1; 12 nucleotides align to TRBD1. The CDR3 runs to 14 residues. With 6 bases clipped from V and 7 bases from J, the junction kept 4 bases outside the gene matches. Germline V gives CDR1 MNHNS, CDR2 SASEGT.

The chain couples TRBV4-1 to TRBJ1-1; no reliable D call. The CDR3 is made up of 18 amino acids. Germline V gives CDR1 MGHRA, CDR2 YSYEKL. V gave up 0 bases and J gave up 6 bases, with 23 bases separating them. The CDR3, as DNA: TGCGCCAGCAGCCAAGATACGGGCGGAGGCCTCCTCCTCCCTGAAGCTTTCTTT. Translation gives CASSQDTGGGLLLPEAFF.

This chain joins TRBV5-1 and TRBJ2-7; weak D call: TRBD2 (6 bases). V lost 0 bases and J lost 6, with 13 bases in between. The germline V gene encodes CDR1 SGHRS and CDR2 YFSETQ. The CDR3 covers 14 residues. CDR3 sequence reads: CASSLVGGDGEQYF. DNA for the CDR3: TGCGCCAGCAGCTTGGTTGGCGGGGACGGCGAGCAGTACTTC.

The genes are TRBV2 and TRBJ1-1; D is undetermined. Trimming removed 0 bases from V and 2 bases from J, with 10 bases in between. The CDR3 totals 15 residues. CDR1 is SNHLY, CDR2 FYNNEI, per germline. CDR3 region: CASSEATVGNTEAFF. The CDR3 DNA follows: TGTGCCAGCAGTGAAGCGACTGTTGGAAACACTGAAGCTTTCTTT.

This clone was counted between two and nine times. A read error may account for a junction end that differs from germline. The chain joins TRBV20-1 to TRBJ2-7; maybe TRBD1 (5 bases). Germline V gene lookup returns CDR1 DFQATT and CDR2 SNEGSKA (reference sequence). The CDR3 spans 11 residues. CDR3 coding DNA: TGCAGTGTTAGACAGTTGTACGAGCAGTACTTC. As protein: CSVRQLYEQYF.

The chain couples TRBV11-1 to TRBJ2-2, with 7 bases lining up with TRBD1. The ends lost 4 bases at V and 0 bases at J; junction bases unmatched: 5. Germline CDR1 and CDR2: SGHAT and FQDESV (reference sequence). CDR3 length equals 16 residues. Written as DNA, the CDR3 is TGTGCCAGCAGCTCCCGGGACAGAGCGAACACCGGGGAGCTGTTTTTT. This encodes CASSSRDRANTGELFF.

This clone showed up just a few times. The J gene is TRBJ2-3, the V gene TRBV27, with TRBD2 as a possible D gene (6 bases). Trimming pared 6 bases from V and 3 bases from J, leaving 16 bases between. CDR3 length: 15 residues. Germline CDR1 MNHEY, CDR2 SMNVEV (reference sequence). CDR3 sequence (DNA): TGTGCCAGCAGCGACCGGGGGAGAGGGACAGATACGCAGTATTTT. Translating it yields CASSDRGRGTDTQYF.

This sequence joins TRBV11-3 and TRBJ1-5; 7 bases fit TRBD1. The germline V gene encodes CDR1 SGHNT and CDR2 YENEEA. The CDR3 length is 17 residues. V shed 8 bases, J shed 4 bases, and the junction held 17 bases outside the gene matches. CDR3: CASPILESYRGNQPQHF. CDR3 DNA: TGTGCCAGCCCCATTTTAGAGTCTTACAGGGGAAATCAGCCCCAGCATTTT.

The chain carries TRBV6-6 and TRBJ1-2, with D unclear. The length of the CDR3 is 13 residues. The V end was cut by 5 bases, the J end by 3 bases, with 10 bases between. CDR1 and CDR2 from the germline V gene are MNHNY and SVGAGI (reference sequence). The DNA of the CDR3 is TGTGCCAGCAGTCCACGGGTAGACTATGGCTACACCTTC. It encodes CASSPRVDYGYTF.

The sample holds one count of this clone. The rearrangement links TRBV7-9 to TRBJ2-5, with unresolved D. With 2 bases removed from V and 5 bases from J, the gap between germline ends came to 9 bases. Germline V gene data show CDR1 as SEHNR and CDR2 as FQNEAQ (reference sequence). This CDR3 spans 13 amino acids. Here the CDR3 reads CASSLWSQETQYF. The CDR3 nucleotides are TGTGCCAGCAGCTTATGGTCCCAGGAGACCCAGTACTTC.

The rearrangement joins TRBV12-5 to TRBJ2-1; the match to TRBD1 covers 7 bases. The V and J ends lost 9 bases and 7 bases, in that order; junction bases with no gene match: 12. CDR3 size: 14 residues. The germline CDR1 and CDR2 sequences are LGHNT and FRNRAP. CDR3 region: CASPAYRGKNEQFF. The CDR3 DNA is TGTGCTAGCCCCGCTTACAGGGGTAAGAATGAGCAGTTCTTC.

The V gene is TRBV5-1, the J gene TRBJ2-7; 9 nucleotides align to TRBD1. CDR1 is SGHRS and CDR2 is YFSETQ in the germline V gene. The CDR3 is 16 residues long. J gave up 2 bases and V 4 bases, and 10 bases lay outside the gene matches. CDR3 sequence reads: CASSPAPGTGTYEQYF. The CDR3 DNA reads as TGCGCCAGCAGCCCGGCCCCCGGGACAGGGACCTACGAGCAGTACTTC. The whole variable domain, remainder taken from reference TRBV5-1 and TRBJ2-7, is KAGVTQTPRYLIKTRGQQVTLSCSPISGHRSVSWYQQTPGQGLQFLFEYFSETQRNKGNFPGRFSGRQFSNSRSEMNVSTLELGDSALYLCASSPAPGTGTYEQYFGPGTRLTVT.

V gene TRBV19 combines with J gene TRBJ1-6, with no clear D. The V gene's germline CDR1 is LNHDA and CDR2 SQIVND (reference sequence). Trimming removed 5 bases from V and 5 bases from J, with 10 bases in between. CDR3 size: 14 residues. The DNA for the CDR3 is TGTGCCAGTAGTGCGACAAGCAATAATTCACCCCTCCACTTT. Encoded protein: CASSATSNNSPLHF.

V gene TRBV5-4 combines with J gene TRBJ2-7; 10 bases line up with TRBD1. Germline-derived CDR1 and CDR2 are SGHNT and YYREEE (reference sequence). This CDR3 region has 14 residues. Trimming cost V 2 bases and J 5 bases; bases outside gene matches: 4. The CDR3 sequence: CASSFRQGANEQYF. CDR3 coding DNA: TGTGCCAGCAGCTTTAGACAGGGGGCGAACGAGCAGTACTTC.

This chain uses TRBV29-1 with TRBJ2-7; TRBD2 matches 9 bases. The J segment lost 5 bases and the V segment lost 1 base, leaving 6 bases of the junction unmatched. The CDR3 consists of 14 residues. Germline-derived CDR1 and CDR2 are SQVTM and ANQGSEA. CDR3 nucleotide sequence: TGCAGCGTTGAAGGGTTAGCGGGAGCGGACGAGCAGTACTTC. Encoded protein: CSVEGLAGADEQYF.

This CDR3 reads CASSLSLGGFTGIHEQYF. The CDR3 region has the DNA TGTGCCAGCAGTTTATCCCTTGGTGGCTTTACAGGCATCCACGAGCAGTACTTC. The rearrangement links TRBV28 to TRBJ2-7; D is perhaps TRBD1 (5 bases). Germline CDR1 MDHEN, CDR2 SYDVKM. CDR3 length: 18 residues. Deletions cut 1 base from V and 5 bases from J, with 24 bases between.

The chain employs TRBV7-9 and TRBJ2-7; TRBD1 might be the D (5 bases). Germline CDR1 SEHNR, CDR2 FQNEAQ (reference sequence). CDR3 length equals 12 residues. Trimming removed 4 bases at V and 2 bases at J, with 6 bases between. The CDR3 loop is CASSSTAYEQYF. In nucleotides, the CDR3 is TGTGCCAGCAGCTCGACAGCCTACGAGCAGTACTTC.

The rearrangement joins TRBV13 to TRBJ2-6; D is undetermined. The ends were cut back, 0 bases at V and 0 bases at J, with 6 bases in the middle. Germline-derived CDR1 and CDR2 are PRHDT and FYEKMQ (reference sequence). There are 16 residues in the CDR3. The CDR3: CASSLGLTSGANVLTF. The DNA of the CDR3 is TGTGCCAGCAGCTTAGGCCTCACCTCTGGGGCCAACGTCCTGACTTTC.

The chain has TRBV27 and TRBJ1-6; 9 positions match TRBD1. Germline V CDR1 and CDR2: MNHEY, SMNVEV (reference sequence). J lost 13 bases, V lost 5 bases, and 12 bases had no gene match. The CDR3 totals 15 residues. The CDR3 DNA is TGTGCCAGCAGTGAAACCGGGACAGGGAGCGCGCCCCTCCACTTT. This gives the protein CASSETGTGSAPLHF.

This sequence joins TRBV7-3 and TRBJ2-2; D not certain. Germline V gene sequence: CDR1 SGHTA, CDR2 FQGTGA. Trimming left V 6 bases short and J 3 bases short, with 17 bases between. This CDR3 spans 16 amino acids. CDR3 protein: CASRHEFSWDTGELFF. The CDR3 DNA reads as TGTGCCAGCAGGCATGAGTTCAGCTGGGACACCGGGGAGCTGTTTTTT.